The clone carrying this T cell receptor beta chain was observed a handful of times. As yet, its antigen is unknown. These data originate in a study of read filtering for tumor transcriptome and immune sequencing. Whole-study results and caveats: About four fifths of IR-seq clonotypes had one read, totaling 3% to 4% of reads; RNA-seq: 74.6% and 44.6%.

After removal of 3 bases from V and 6 bases from J, the junction contained 2 bases not matched to a gene. CDR3 length: 13 residues. Germline lookup yields CDR1 LNHDA and CDR2 SQIVND (reference sequence). The library was built from about 400 ng RNA with molecular barcoded adaptors for alpha/delta and beta/gamma chains. TCRdb redid the calling of the reads with MiXCR, one entry per CDR3 protein. The data hold roughly 93,000 distinct CDR3 sequences, with 20% to 25% observed a single time. The V and J genes are TRBV19 and TRBJ1-5; 7 bases are a match to TRBD1. Material: a population of CD138-negative cells sorted from bone marrow. This TCR was sampled from a donor aged 40 or older with multiple myeloma. The CDR3 protein is CASSMTGIQPQHF. CDR3 coding DNA: TGTGCCAGTAGTATGACAGGGATTCAGCCCCAGCATTTT.